The next 5 T cell receptor beta chains were all read from a single sample in a study of CD8 T cells in Susac syndrome. Reverse transcription used roughly 0.45 to 1 ug RNA and random hexamers. Each CDR3 protein gets one entry after TCRdb re-called the immunoSEQ multiplex PCR reads with MiXCR. The table shows tens of thousands of distinct CDR3 sequences, with 95% to 96% occurring only once. Sequencing input: CD8+ T cells from PBMCs. The receptors derive from a human donor with Susac syndrome.

V usage is TRBV29-1 and J usage is TRBJ2-7; D remains unclear. V dropped 1 base and J dropped 1 base, with 8 bases sitting between them. The V gene's germline CDR1 is SQVTM and CDR2 ANQGSEA. This CDR3 comprises 13 residues. DNA of the CDR3: TGCAGCGTTGAAGGGCAGGAATCCTACGAGCAGTACTTC. Its protein is CSVEGQESYEQYF.

This clonotype was seen once. The chain uses TRBV27 and TRBJ1-3, with D perhaps matching TRBD1 (5 bases). With 6 bases removed from V and 1 base from J, the gap between germline ends came to 10 bases. Per germline, CDR1 MNHEY and CDR2 SMNVEV (reference sequence). CDR3 length: 14 residues. Written as DNA, the CDR3 is TGTGCCAGCAGCAATAGGGGATCTGGAAACACCATATATTTT. Protein sequence: CASSNRGSGNTIYF.

The rearrangement uses TRBV30 and TRBJ1-5; D is possibly TRBD1 (5 bases). Germline CDR1 reads GTSNPN; CDR2 reads SVGIG (reference sequence). Trimming shortened V by 4 bases and J by 3 bases, and 13 bases separated the two germline ends. The CDR3 runs to 14 residues. In DNA form, the CDR3 reads TGTGCCTGGAATCGGGACGTCAACAATCAGCCCCAGCATTTT. This gives the protein CAWNRDVNNQPQHF.

The V gene is TRBV3-1, the J gene TRBJ2-6, with 9 bases lining up with TRBD2. Germline CDR1 reads LGHDT; CDR2 reads YNNKEL (reference sequence). This CDR3 comprises 17 residues. V gave up 1 base and J gave up 4 bases; unmatched junction bases: 5. CDR3 protein: CASSQGSGGSGANVLTF. The CDR3 DNA reads TGTGCCAGCAGCCAAGGGAGCGGGGGGTCAGGGGCCAACGTCCTGACTTTC. The full variable domain, its missing parts supplied by reference TRBV3-1 and TRBJ2-6, is DTAVSQTPKYLVTQMGNDKSIKCEQNLGHDTMYWYKQDSKKFLKIMFSYNNKELIINETVPNRFSPKSPDKAHLNLHINSLELGDSAVYFCASSQGSGGSGANVLTFGAGSRLTVL.

The gene calls are TRBV5-1 and TRBJ1-2; D remains unclear. Trimming pared 3 bases from V and 2 bases from J, leaving 17 bases between. The CDR3 loop spans 16 amino acids. Germline lookup yields CDR1 SGHRS and CDR2 YFSETQ. The CDR3 nucleotides are TGCGCCAGCAGCTCTGGGGTAGTCGGAATGAACTATGGCTACACCTTC. Protein: CASSSGVVGMNYGYTF. Full variable domain (missing parts from reference TRBV5-1 and TRBJ1-2): KAGVTQTPRYLIKTRGQQVTLSCSPISGHRSVSWYQQTPGQGLQFLFEYFSETQRNKGNFPGRFSGRQFSNSRSEMNVSTLELGDSALYLCASSSGVVGMNYGYTFGSGTRLTVV.